Presented here are 10 T cell receptor beta chains from one specimen sequenced in a study of cytomegalovirus exposure and HLA in healthy donors. 13 Jbeta primers and 60 Vbeta primers were used for the PCR. The assay was immunoSEQ multiplex PCR, and TCRdb's table has in-frame clones only and misses some. This table has 110,000 to 150,000 clones, roughly a tenth appearing once. Sequencing was carried out using PBMCs. The receptor source for this set is a male donor in good health and CMV-seronegative.

V and J are TRBV6-6 and TRBJ1-2; no clear D. This CDR3 is built from 13 residues. Germline V gene data show CDR1 as MNHNY and CDR2 as SVGAGI (reference sequence). V was trimmed by 2 bases and J by 8 bases, leaving 12 bases between them. The CDR3 sequence: CASSYEAAGGYTF. CDR3 coding DNA: TGTGCCAGCAGTTACGAGGCGGCCGGGGGCTACACCTTC.

The gene calls are TRBV30 and TRBJ1-4; TRBD1 aligns across 7 bases. The V and J ends lost 4 bases and 5 bases, in that order; junction bases with no gene match: 4. The CDR3 is made up of 13 amino acids. Germline V CDR1 and CDR2: GTSNPN, SVGIG (reference sequence). The CDR3: CAWTGTVNEKLFF. CDR3 nucleotides: TGTGCCTGGACCGGGACAGTAAATGAAAAACTGTTTTTT.

A few counts support this clone. The CDR3 nucleotides are TGTGCCAGCAGCGCCCAGGGACAGCTCACCGGGGAGCTGTTTTTT. Translated: CASSAQGQLTGELFF. The chain uses TRBV9 and TRBJ2-2, with TRBD1 matching over 7 bases. The CDR3 runs 15 residues. Trimming removed 3 bases from V and 4 bases from J; junction bases left unmatched: 6. Germline CDR1 reads SGDLS; CDR2 reads YYNGEE. Based on the CDR3 plus reference TRBV9 and TRBJ2-2, the full variable domain is DSGVTQTPKHLITATGQRVTLRCSPRSGDLSVYWYQQSLDQGLQFLIQYYNGEERAKGNILERFSAQQFPDLHSELNLSSLELGDSALYFCASSAQGQLTGELFFGEGSRLTVL.

This chain uses TRBV27 with TRBJ2-7; TRBD2 aligns across 10 bases. The CDR3 has 14 residues. Germline lookup yields CDR1 MNHEY and CDR2 SMNVEV (reference sequence). V lost 6 bases and J lost 2; bases outside the gene matches: 4. As DNA, the CDR3 is TGTGCCAGCAGCCTGGGGACTAGCGCCTACGAGCAGTACTTC. This encodes CASSLGTSAYEQYF.

CDR3 sequence: CASSLLGVPYEQYF. The CDR3 DNA sequence: TGTGCCAGCAGTTTGCTAGGGGTTCCCTACGAGCAGTACTTC. This sequence joins TRBV28 and TRBJ2-7; D may be TRBD1 (5 bases). This CDR3 contains 14 residues. The V end was cut by 3 bases, the J end by 2 bases, with 11 bases between. Germline CDR1 and CDR2: MDHEN and SYDVKM.

This clone turned up a few times. The CDR3 here is CASSLGTGGLAFF. The CDR3 DNA sequence: TGTGCCAGCAGCTTAGGGACAGGGGGGTTAGCTTTCTTT. The rearrangement links TRBV7-8 to TRBJ1-1, with TRBD1 matching over 10 bases. Trimming removed 1 base from V and 10 bases from J; junction bases left unmatched: 3. Germline assignment: CDR1 SGHVS and CDR2 FQNEAQ. This CDR3 has 13 residues.

This sequence joins TRBV6-5 and TRBJ2-2, with unresolved D. The length of the CDR3 is 13 residues. The germline V gene has CDR1 MNHEY and CDR2 SVGAGI. V lost 4 bases and J lost 4, with 7 bases in between. CDR3 in DNA: TGTGCCAGCAGTTGGAGCCTCACCGGGGAGCTGTTTTTT. Protein: CASSWSLTGELFF.

This clone was found a few times. This chain links TRBV2 with TRBJ1-6; 8 bases fit TRBD1. This CDR3 region has 15 residues. The J segment lost 7 bases and the V segment lost 6 bases, leaving 8 bases of the junction unmatched. Germline-derived CDR1 and CDR2 are SNHLY and FYNNEI. The CDR3 region has the DNA TGTGCCAGCAGCCCGGGACAGGCCTCCAATTCACCCCTCCACTTT. It is translated as CASSPGQASNSPLHF. The full variable domain, rest sourced from reference TRBV2 and TRBJ1-6, is EPEVTQTPSHQVTQMGQEVILRCVPISNHLYFYWYRQILGQKVEFLVSFYNNEISEKSEIFDDQFSVERPDGSNFTLKIRSTKLEDSAMYFCASSPGQASNSPLHFGNGTRLTVT.

This clone was counted a few times. The chain couples TRBV7-9 to TRBJ1-2; no definite D call. The V and J ends lost 8 bases and 7 bases respectively, with 14 bases between them. Germline loops: CDR1 SEHNR, CDR2 FQNEAQ (reference sequence). This CDR3 has 12 residues. CDR3 sequence (DNA): TGTGCCAGCCTCGACCCCGCGGGTGGCTACACCTTC. Translating gives CASLDPAGGYTF.

This chain joins TRBV7-9 and TRBJ2-7; D remains ambiguous. CDR3 length: 14 amino acids. The germline V gene encodes CDR1 SEHNR and CDR2 FQNEAQ (reference sequence). V lost 5 bases and J lost 2, with 13 bases in between. In nucleotides, the CDR3 is TGTGCCAGCAGCCTGGCCCTCCTCCCCTACGAGCAGTACTTC. Residues: CASSLALLPYEQYF.